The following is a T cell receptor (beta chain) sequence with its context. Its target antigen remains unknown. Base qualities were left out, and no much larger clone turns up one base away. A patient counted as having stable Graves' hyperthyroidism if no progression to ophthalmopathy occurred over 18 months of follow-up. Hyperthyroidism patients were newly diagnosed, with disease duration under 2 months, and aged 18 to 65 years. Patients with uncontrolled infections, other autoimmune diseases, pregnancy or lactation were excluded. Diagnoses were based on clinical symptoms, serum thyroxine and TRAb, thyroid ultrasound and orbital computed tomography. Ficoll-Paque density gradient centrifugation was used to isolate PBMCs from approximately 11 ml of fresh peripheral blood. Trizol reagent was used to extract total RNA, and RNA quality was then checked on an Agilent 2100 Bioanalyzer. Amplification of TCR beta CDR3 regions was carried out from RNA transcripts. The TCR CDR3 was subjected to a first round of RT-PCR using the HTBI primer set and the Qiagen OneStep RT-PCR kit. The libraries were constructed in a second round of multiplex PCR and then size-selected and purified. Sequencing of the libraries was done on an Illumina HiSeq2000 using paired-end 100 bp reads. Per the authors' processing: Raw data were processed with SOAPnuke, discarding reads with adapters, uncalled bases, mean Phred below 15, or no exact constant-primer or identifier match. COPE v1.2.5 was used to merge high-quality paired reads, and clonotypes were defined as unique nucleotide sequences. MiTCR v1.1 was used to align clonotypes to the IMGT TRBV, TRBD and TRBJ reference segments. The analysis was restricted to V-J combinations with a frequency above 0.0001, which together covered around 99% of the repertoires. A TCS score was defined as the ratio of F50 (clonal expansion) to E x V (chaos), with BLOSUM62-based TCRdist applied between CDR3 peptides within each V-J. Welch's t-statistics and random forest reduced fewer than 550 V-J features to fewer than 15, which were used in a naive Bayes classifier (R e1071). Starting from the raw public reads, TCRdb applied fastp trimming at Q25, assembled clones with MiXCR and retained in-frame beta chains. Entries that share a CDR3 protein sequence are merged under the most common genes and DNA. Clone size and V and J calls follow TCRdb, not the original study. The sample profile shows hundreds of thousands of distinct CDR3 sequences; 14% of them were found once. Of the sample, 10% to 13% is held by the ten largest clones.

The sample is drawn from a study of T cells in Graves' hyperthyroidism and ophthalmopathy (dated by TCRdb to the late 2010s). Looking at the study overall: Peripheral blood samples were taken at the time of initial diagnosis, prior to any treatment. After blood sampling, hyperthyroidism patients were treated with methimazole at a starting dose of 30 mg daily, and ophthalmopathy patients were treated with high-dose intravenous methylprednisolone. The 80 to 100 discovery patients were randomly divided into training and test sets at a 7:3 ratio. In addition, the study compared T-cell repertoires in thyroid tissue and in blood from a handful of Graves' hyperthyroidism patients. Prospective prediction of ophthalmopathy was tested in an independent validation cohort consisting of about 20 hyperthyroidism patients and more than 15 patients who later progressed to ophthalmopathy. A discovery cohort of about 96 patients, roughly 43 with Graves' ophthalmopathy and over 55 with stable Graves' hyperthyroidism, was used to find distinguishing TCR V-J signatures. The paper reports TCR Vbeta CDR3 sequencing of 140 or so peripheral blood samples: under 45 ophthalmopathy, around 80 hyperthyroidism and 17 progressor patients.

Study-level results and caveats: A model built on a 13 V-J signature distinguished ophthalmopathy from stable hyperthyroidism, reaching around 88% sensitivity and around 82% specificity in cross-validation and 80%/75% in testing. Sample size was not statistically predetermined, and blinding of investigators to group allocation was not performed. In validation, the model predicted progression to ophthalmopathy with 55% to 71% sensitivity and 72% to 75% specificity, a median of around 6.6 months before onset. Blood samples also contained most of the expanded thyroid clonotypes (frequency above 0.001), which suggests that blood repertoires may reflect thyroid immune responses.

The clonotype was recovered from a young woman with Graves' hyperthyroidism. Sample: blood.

The CDR3 reads as follows: CASSSRQGADIDTQYF. The sequenced DNA: TGTGCCAGCAGCTCAAGACAGGGGGCGGATATCGATACGCAGTATTTT. The rearrangement joined TRBV9 to TRBJ2-3, and TRBD1 matches 10 of the central bases. CDR1 SGDLS and CDR2 YYNGEE are derived from the germline V gene. Trimming accounts for 4 bases at V and 6 bases at J, while the number of junction bases matched to no gene is 11. From cysteine to phenylalanine, the CDR3 is 16 amino acids long. This entry keeps only the CDR3 DNA: 48 bases, framed from base 1.